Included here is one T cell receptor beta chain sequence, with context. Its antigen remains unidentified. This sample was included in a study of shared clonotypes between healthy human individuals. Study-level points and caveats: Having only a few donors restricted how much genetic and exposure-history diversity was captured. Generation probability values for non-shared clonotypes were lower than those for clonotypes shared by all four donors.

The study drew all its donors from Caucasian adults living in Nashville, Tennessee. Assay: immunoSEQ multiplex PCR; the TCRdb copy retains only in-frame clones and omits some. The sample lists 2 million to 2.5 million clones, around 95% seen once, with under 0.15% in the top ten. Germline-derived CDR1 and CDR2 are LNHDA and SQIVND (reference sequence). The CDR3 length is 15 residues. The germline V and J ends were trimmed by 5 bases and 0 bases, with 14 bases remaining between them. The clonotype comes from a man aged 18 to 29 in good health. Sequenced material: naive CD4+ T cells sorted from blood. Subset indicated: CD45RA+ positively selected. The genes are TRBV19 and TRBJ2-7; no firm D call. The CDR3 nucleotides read TGTGCCAGTAGTGACCCCGGGCGAGTCTCCTACGAGCAGTACTTC. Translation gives CASSDPGRVSYEQYF.